This paragraph reports one TCR beta chain. The antigen is unknown. This record comes from a study of cytomegalovirus exposure and HLA in healthy donors. The overall study: Earlier sequencing of 200 million or so T cells yielded approximately 100 million unique TCR beta sequences. Study-wide findings and caveats: In a later analysis, at a false discovery rate of 0.05, under 20,000 TCR beta sequences matched HLA alleles. Relative to equally common others, HLA-associated TCR beta chains showed greater clonal expansion in a later analysis.

Vbeta (60) and Jbeta (13) primers were used in the PCR. How the authors handled the data: In a later analysis, the count reached some 83 million unique TCR beta chains, with around 10 million shared. Produced via immunoSEQ multiplex PCR; TCRdb's table is partial and in-frame only. That table supplies the V and J calls and clone size; D and trimming were determined from the DNA. The sample yields roughly 100,000 clones, of which the top ten take up less than 4.5%. Trimming at V came to 5 bases and at J to 4 bases, leaving 6 bases not matched to a gene. Germline CDR1 reads SGHRS; CDR2 reads YFSETQ. The CDR3 has 14 residues.

The chain is built from TRBV5-1 and TRBJ1-5; 7 bases line up with TRBD1. The sequencing input was PBMCs. This TCR was sampled from a man aged 35-49 years in good health and CMV-seronegative. CDR3 loop: CASRAGTENQPQHF. CDR3 DNA: TGCGCCAGCAGGGCCGGGACAGAGAATCAGCCCCAGCATTTT.